This is a list of T cell receptor beta chains from one sample in a study of CD8 T cells in Susac syndrome. TCRdb processed the immunoSEQ multiplex PCR reads anew with MiXCR; each CDR3 protein has one entry. The top ten hold roughly 0.14% of the sample, which has roughly 180,000 distinct CDR3 sequences, about 94% seen once. The sample consisted of CD4+ T cells from PBMCs. The receptors were sampled from a human donor in good health. Both conserved end residues are trimmed from each CDR3.

V: TRBV20-1
CDR3: SAHDSNEKLF

V: TRBV4-3
CDR3: ASSQEIMRYTNTGELF

V: TRBV28
CDR3: ASSLGGPSNQPQH

V: TRBV5-1
CDR3: ASSLAANQPQH

V: TRBV5-8
CDR3: ASSLPRPQY

V: TRBV7-9
CDR3: ASSLAMSYEQY

V: TRBV6-5
CDR3: ASSYSGSGGTDTQY

V: TRBV3-1
CDR3: ASSQGGGGQPQH

V: TRBV20-1
CDR3: SAAPGLVYTGELF

V: TRBV20-1
CDR3: SAPDRSSYEQY

V: TRBV20-1
CDR3: SALGGSGGSSSYEQY

V: TRBV4-1
CDR3: ASSQTGSPNEKLF

V: TRBV12-3/TRBV12-4
CDR3: ALTAGRRGYT

V: TRBV30
CDR3: AWTRQINQETQY

V: TRBV5-4
CDR3: ASSFGGSRGTGELF

V: TRBV30
CDR3: AWSVSRGYT

V: TRBV7-3
CDR3: ASSRDIAGYNEQF

V: TRBV5-1
CDR3: ASSLTDLRDTQY

V: TRBV7-9
CDR3: ASSLQPDTQY

V: TRBV6-5
CDR3: ATRGGADGYT

V: TRBV20-1
CDR3: SARKNTHYEQY

V: TRBV15
CDR3: ATSRVTGRTLYNEQF

V: TRBV10-3
CDR3: AISPDSYEQY

V: TRBV29-1
CDR3: SVRYMGGAF